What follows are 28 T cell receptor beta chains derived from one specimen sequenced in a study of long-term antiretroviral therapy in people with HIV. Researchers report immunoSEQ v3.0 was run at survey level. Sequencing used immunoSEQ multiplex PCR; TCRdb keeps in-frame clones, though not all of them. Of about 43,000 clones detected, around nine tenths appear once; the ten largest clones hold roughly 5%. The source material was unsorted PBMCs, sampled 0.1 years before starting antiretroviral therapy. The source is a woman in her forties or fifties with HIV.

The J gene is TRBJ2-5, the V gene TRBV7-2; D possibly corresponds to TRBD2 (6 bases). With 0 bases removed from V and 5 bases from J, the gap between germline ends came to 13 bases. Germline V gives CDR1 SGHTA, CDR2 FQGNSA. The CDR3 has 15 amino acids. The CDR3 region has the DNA TGTGCCAGCAGCTTAGCAGCGGGCCCCTGGGAGACCCAGTACTTC. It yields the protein CASSLAAGPWETQYF. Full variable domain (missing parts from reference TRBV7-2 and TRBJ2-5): GAGVSQSPSNKVTEKGKDVELRCDPISGHTALYWYRQSLGQGLEFLIYFQGNSAPDKSGLPSDRFSAERTGGSVSTLTIQRTQQEDSAVYLCASSLAAGPWETQYFGPGTRLLVL.

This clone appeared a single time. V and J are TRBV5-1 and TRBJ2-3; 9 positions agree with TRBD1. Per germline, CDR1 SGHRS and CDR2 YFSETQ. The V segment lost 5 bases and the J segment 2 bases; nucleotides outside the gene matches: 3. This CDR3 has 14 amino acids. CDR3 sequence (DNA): TGCGCCAGCAGGGGGGACAGGGTCACAGATACGCAGTATTTT. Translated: CASRGDRVTDTQYF.

CDR3 bases: TGTGCCAGCAGCTCTGAACTAGCGGGGGGCCGGGAGACCCAGTACTTC. Amino acids: CASSSELAGGRETQYF. The chain carries TRBV7-3 and TRBJ2-5; 12 nucleotides line up with TRBD2. The length of the CDR3 is 16 residues. Looked up from germline, CDR1 is SGHTA and CDR2 is FQGTGA. Trimming removed 4 bases from V and 5 bases from J; junction bases left unmatched: 8.

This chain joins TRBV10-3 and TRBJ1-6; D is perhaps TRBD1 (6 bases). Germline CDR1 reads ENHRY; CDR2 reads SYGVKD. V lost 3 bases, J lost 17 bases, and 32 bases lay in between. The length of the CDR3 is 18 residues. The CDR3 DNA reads TGTGCCATCAGTGAAACCTCTCTCGGACTAGACAGGACCAAGGGTTTCCACTTT. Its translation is CAISETSLGLDRTKGFHF.

The CDR3 reads CASSIGPRGGNQPQHF. The CDR3 DNA follows: TGTGCCAGTAGTATAGGTCCCAGGGGTGGCAATCAGCCCCAGCATTTT. The rearrangement links TRBV19 to TRBJ1-5, with TRBD1 as a possible D gene (6 bases). V lost 1 base and J 2 bases, leaving 12 bases between the germline ends. Germline V CDR1 and CDR2: LNHDA, SQIVND (reference sequence). The CDR3 totals 16 residues.

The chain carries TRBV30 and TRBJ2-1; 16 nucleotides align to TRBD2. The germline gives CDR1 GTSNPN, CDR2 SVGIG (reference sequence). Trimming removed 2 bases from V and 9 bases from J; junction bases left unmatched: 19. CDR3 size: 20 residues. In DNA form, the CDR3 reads TGTGCCTGGAGTTATCCCCACCATCCGGGACTAGCGGGGGGGCCAGGTGAGCAGTTCTTC. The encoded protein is CAWSYPHHPGLAGGPGEQFF.

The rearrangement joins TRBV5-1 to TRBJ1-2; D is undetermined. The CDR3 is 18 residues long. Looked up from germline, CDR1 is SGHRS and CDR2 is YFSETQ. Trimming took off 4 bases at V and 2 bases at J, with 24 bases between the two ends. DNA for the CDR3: TGCGCCAGCAGCCTGGCCCCGGCCACAAATCGAGTAAACTATGGCTACACCTTC. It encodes CASSLAPATNRVNYGYTF. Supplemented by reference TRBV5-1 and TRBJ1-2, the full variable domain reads KAGVTQTPRYLIKTRGQQVTLSCSPISGHRSVSWYQQTPGQGLQFLFEYFSETQRNKGNFPGRFSGRQFSNSRSEMNVSTLELGDSALYLCASSLAPATNRVNYGYTFGSGTRLTVV.

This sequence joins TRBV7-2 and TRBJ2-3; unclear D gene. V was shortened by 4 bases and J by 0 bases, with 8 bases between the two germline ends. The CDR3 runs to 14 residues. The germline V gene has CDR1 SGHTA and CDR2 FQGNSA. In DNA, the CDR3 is TGTGCCAGCAGCTCCCTGACTAGCACAGATACGCAGTATTTT. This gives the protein CASSSLTSTDTQYF.

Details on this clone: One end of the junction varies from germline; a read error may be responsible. The CDR3 nucleotides read TGTGCCAGCAGCCTAGATCATCCCCTAGCGGGGGGGCGGGAGACCCAGTACTTC. Protein sequence: CASSLDHPLAGGRETQYF. The rearrangement uses TRBV11-2 and TRBJ2-5; the match to TRBD2 covers 12 bases. Germline V CDR1 and CDR2: SGHAT, FQNNGV. CDR3 length: 18 residues.

The CDR3 region is CASSRNRVISGANVLTF. The CDR3 DNA sequence: TGTGCCAGCTCACGAAACAGAGTTATCTCTGGGGCCAACGTCCTGACTTTC. V and J are TRBV18 and TRBJ2-6, with D uncertain. Trimming took 4 bases from V and 0 from J, leaving 13 bases between them. CDR1 and CDR2 (germline): KGHSH, LQKENI. The length of the CDR3 is 17 residues.

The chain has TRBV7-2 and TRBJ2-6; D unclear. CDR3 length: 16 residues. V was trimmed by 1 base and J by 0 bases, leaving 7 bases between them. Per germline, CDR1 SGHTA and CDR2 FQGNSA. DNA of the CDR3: TGTGCCAGCAGCTTAGGCAGCCTCTCTGGGGCCAACGTCCTGACTTTC. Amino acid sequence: CASSLGSLSGANVLTF.

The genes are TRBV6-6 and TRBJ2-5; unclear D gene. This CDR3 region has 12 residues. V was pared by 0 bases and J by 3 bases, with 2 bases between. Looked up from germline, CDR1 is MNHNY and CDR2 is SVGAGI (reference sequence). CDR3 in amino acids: CASSYSKETQYF. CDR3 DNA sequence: TGTGCCAGCAGTTACTCGAAAGAGACCCAGTACTTC.

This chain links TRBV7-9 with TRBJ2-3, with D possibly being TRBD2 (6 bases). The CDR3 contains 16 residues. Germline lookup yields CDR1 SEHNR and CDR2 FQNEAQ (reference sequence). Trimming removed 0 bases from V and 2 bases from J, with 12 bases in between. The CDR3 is CASSLAAGIPTDTQYF. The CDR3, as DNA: TGTGCCAGCAGCTTAGCGGCGGGGATTCCCACAGATACGCAGTATTTT.

The CDR3 sequence is CASSSSRDAGSLRYEQYF. The CDR3 region has the DNA TGTGCCAGCAGCTCCTCCCGGGATGCCGGGTCCTTACGTTACGAGCAGTACTTC. The genes are TRBV7-2 and TRBJ2-7; maybe TRBD2 (5 bases). The V gene's germline CDR1 is SGHTA and CDR2 FQGNSA. This CDR3 region has 18 residues. Trimming removed 4 bases at V and 4 bases at J, with 26 bases between.

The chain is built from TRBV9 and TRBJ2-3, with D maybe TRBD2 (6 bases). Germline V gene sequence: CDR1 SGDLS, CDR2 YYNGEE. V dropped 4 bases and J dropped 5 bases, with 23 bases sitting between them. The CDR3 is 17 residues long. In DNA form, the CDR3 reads TGTGCCAGCAGCCCGAGCCACTTCCGGGAGCTCGGAGATACGCAGTATTTT. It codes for CASSPSHFRELGDTQYF. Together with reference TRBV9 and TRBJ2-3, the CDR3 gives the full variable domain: DSGVTQTPKHLITATGQRVTLRCSPRSGDLSVYWYQQSLDQGLQFLIQYYNGEERAKGNILERFSAQQFPDLHSELNLSSLELGDSALYFCASSPSHFRELGDTQYFGPGTRLTVL.

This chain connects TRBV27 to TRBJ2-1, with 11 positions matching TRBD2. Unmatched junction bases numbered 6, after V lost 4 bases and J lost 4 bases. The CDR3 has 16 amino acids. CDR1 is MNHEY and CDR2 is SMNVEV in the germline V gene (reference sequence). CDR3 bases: TGTGCCAGCAGTTCCCCCGGGACTAGCGGTTACAATGAGCAGTTCTTC. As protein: CASSSPGTSGYNEQFF.

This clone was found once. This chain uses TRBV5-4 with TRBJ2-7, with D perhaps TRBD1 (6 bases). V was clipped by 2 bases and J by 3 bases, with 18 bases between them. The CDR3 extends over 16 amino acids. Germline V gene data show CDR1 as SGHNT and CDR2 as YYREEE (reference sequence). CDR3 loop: CASSFRTGQANYEQYF. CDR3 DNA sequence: TGTGCCAGCAGCTTTAGAACAGGGCAGGCCAACTACGAGCAGTACTTC.

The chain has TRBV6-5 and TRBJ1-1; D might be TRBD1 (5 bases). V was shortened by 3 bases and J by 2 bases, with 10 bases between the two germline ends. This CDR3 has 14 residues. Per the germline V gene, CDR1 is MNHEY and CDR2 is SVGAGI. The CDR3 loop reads CASSYRGSNTEAFF. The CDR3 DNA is TGTGCCAGCAGTTATCGGGGGAGTAACACTGAAGCTTTCTTT.

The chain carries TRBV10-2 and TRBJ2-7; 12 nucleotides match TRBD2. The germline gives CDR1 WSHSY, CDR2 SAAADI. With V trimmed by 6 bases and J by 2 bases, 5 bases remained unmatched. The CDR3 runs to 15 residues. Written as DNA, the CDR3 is TGCGCCAGCAGCCCCGGACTAGCGGGGCCCTACGAGCAGTACTTC. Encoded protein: CASSPGLAGPYEQYF.

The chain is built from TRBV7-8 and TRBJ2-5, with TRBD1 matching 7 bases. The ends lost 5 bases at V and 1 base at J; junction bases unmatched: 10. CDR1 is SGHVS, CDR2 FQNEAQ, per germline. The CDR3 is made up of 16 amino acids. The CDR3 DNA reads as TGTGCCAGCAGCCCCAACGGCAGGGGGATCCAAGAGACCCAGTACTTC. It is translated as CASSPNGRGIQETQYF.

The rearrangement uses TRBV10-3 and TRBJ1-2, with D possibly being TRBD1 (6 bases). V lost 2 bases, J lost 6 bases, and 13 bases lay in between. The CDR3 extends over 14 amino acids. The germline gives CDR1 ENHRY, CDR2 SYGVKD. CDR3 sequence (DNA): TGTGCCATCAGTGAGACCCGGACAGCCGATGGCTACACCTTC. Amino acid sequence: CAISETRTADGYTF.

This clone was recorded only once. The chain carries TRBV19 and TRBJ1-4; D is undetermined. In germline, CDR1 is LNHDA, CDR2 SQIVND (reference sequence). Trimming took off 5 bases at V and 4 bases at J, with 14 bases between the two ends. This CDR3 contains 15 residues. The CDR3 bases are TGTGCCAGTAGTCCCTTAGACGGATTTAATGAAAAACTGTTTTTT. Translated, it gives CASSPLDGFNEKLFF. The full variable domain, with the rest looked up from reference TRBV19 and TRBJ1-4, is DGGITQSPKYLFRKEGQNVTLSCEQNLNHDAMYWYRQDPGQGLRLIYYSQIVNDFQKGDIAEGYSVSREKKESFPLTVTSAQKNPTAFYLCASSPLDGFNEKLFFGSGTQLSVL.

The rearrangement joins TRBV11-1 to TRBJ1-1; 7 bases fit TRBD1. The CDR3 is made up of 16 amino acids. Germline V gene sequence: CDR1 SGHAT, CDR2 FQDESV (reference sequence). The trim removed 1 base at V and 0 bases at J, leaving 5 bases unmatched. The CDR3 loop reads CASSLEGTVLNTEAFF. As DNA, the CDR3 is TGTGCCAGCAGCTTAGAAGGGACAGTTCTGAACACTGAAGCTTTCTTT.

This CDR3 reads CASTDLGGSTGELFF. The DNA for the CDR3 is TGTGCCAGCACCGATCTCGGGGGATCCACCGGGGAGCTGTTTTTT. V and J are TRBV7-6 and TRBJ2-2, with D perhaps matching TRBD2 (6 bases). The CDR3 has 15 amino acids. The V gene's germline CDR1 is SGHVS and CDR2 FNYEAQ. Trimming pared 7 bases from V and 4 bases from J, leaving 16 bases between. Drawing the rest from reference TRBV7-6 and TRBJ2-2, the complete variable domain is GAGVSQSPRYKVTKRGQDVALRCDPISGHVSLYWYRQALGQGPEFLTYFNYEAQQDKSGLPNDRFSAERPEGSISTLTIQRTEQRDSAMYRCASTDLGGSTGELFFGEGSRLTVL.

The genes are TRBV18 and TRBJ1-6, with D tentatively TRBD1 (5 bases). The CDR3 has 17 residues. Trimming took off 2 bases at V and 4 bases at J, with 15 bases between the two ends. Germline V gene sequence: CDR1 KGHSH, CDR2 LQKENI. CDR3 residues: CASSPTETRGYNSPLHF. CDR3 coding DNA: TGTGCCAGCTCACCAACGGAGACGAGGGGTTATAATTCACCCCTCCACTTT.

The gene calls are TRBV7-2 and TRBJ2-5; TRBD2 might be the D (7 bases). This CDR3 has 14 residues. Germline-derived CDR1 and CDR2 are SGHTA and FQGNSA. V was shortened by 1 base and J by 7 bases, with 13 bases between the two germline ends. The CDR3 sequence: CASSLGGGPGTQYF. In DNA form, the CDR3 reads TGTGCCAGCAGCTTAGGGGGGGGGCCGGGGACCCAGTACTTC.

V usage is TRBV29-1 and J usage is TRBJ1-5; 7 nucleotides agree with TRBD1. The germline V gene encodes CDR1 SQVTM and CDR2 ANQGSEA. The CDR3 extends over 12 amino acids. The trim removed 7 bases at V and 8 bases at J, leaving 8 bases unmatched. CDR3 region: CSAYTTGEPQHF. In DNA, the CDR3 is TGCAGCGCCTATACCACAGGGGAGCCCCAGCATTTT.

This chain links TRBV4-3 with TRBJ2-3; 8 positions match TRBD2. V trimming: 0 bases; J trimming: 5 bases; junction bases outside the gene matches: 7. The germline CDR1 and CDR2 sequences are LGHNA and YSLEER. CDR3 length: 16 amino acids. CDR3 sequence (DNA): TGCGCCAGCAGCCAAGAGGGGGGACTAGAGATAGATACGCAGTATTTT. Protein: CASSQEGGLEIDTQYF.